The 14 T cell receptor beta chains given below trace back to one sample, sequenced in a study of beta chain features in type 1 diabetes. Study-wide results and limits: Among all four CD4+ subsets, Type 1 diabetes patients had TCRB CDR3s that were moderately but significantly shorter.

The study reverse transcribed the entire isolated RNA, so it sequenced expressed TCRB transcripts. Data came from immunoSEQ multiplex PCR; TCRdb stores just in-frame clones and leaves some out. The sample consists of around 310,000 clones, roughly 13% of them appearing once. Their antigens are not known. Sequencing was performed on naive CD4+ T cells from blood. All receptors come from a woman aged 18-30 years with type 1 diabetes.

This CDR3 is CASSPASVPYNEQFF. CDR3 in DNA: TGTGCCAGCAGCCCGGCTAGCGTTCCCTACAATGAGCAGTTCTTC. The chain joins TRBV7-2 to TRBJ2-1, with D maybe TRBD2 (6 bases). Germline loops: CDR1 SGHTA, CDR2 FQGNSA. This CDR3 is built from 15 residues. The V end was cut by 5 bases, the J end by 2 bases, with 13 bases between.

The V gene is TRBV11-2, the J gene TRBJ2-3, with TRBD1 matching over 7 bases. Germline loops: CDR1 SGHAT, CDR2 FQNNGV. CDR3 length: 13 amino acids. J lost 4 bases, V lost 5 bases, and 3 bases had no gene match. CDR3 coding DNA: TGTGCCAGCAGCGGAGACAGGGCAGATACGCAGTATTTT. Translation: CASSGDRADTQYF. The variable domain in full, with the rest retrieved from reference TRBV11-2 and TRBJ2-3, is EAGVAQSPRYKIIEKRQSVAFWCNPISGHATLYWYQQILGQGPKLLIQFQNNGVVDDSQLPKDRFSAERLKGVDSTLKIQPAKLEDSAVYLCASSGDRADTQYFGPGTRLTVL.

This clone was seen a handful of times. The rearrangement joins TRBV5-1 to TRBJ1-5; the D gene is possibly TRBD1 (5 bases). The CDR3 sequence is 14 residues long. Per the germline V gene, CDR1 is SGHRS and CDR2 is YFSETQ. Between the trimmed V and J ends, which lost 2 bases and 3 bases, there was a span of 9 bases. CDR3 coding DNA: TGCGCCAGCAGCTTCGGAGGGGTCAATCAGCCCCAGCATTTT. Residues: CASSFGGVNQPQHF. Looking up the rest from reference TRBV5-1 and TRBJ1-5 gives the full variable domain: KAGVTQTPRYLIKTRGQQVTLSCSPISGHRSVSWYQQTPGQGLQFLFEYFSETQRNKGNFPGRFSGRQFSNSRSEMNVSTLELGDSALYLCASSFGGVNQPQHFGDGTRLSIL.

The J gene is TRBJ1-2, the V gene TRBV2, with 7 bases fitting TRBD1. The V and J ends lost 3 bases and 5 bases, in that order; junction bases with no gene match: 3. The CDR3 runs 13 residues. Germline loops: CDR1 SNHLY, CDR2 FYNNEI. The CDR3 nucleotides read TGTGCCAGCAGTGATGGGGACAGTTATGGCTACACCTTC. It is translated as CASSDGDSYGYTF.

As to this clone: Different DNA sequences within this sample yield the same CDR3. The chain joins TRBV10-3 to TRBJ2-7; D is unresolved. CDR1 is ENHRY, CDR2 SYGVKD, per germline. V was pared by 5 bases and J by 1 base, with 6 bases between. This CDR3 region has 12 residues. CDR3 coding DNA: TGTGCCATCAGTTCAGGATCCTACGAGCAGTACTTC. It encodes CAISSGSYEQYF.

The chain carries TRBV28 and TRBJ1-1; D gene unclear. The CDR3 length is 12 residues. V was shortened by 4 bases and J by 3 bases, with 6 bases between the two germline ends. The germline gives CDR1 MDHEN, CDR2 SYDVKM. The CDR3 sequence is CASSSIDTEAFF. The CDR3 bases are TGTGCCAGCAGTTCAATAGACACTGAAGCTTTCTTT.

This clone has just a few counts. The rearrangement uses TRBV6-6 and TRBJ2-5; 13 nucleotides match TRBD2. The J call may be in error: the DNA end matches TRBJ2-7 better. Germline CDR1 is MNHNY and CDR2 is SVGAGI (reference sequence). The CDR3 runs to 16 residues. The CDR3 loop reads CASSYSGTSGNYEQYF. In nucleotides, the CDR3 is TGTGCCAGCAGTTACTCTGGGACTAGCGGGAACTACGAGCAGTACTTC.

The CDR3 spells CASSIRGPEAFF. The CDR3 DNA is TGTGCCAGTAGTATCAGGGGGCCCGAAGCTTTCTTT. V usage is TRBV19 and J usage is TRBJ1-1; the match to TRBD1 covers 8 bases. Germline V gene sequence: CDR1 LNHDA, CDR2 SQIVND (reference sequence). The CDR3 has 12 amino acids. Trimming at V came to 3 bases and at J to 8 bases, leaving 2 bases not matched to a gene. Supplemented by reference TRBV19 and TRBJ1-1, the full variable domain reads DGGITQSPKYLFRKEGQNVTLSCEQNLNHDAMYWYRQDPGQGLRLIYYSQIVNDFQKGDIAEGYSVSREKKESFPLTVTSAQKNPTAFYLCASSIRGPEAFFGQGTRLTVV.

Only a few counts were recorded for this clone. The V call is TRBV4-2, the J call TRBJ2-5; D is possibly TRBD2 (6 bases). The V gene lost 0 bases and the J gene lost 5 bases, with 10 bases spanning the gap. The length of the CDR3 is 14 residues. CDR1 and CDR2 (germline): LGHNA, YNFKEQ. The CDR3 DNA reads TGTGCCAGCAGCCAAGACCCCCGGGGGGAGACCCAGTACTTC. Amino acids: CASSQDPRGETQYF.

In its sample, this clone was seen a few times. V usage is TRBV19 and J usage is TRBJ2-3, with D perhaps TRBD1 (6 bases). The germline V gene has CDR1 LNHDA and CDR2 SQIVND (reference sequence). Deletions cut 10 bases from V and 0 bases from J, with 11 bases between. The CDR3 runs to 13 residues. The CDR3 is CATADRSTDTQYF. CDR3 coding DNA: TGTGCCACTGCGGACAGAAGCACAGATACGCAGTATTTT.

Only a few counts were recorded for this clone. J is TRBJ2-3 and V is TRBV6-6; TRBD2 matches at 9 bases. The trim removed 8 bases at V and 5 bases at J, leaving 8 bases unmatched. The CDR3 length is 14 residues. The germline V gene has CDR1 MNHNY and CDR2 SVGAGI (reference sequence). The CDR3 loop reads CASSGTSYIDTQYF. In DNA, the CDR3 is TGTGCCAGCTCCGGGACTAGCTATATAGATACGCAGTATTTT.

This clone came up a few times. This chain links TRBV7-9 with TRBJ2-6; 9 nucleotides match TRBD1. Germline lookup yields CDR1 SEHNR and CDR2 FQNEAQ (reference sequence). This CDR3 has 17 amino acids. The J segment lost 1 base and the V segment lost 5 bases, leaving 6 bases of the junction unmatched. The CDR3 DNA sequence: TGTGCCAGCAGCCAGGGACAGGGCTTTTCTGGGGCCAACGTCCTGACTTTC. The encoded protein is CASSQGQGFSGANVLTF.

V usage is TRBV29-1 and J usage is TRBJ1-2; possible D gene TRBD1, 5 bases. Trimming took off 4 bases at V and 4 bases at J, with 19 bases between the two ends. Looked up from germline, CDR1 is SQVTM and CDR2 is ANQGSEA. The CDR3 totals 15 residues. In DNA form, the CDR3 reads TGCAGCGTTGGATCCCGGGGAGGGGAGGGCTATGGCTACACCTTC. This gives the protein CSVGSRGGEGYGYTF.

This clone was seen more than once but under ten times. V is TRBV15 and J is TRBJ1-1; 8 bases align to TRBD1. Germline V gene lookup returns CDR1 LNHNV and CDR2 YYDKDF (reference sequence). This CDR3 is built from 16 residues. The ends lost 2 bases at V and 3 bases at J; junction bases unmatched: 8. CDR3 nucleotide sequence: TGTGCCACCAGCAGAACCTGGACAGGGTCGTACACTGAAGCTTTCTTT. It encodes CATSRTWTGSYTEAFF. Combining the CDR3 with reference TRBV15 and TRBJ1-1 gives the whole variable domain DAMVIQNPRYQVTQFGKPVTLSCSQTLNHNVMYWYQQKSSQAPKLLFHYYDKDFNNEADTPDNFQSRRPNTSFCFLDIRSPGLGDTAMYLCATSRTWTGSYTEAFFGQGTRLTVV.